The sequence of this TCR beta chain was determined in a study of blood T cell repertoires in COVID-19. Turning to the study itself: Samples of COVID-19 (acute and convalescent) were obtained from the United States, Italy and Spain.

Authors' data handling: Amplification of reference gene primers was used by the study to estimate nucleated cell counts. Assay used: immunoSEQ multiplex PCR; TCRdb lists only in-frame clones, some missing. That table is the source of V, J and clone size, and D and trimming were worked out from the DNA. The table lists roughly 100,000 clones, 81% of them singletons. This CDR3 region has 14 residues. The germline V gene encodes CDR1 SEHNR and CDR2 FQNEAQ (reference sequence). V lost 2 bases, J lost 11 bases, and 8 bases stayed unmatched. The specimen sequenced was peripheral blood. The TCR comes from an elderly man with acute or convalescent COVID-19. The rearrangement uses TRBV7-9 and TRBJ1-4; 7 nucleotides agree with TRBD1. The CDR3 coding sequence is TGTGCCAGCAGCTTATTGGTGGGGGACAGTAAACTGTTTTTT. Its translation is CASSLLVGDSKLFF. Drawing the rest from reference TRBV7-9 and TRBJ1-4, the complete variable domain is DTGVSQNPRHKITKRGQNVTFRCDPISEHNRLYWYRQTLGQGPEFLTYFQNEAQLEKSRLLSDRFSAERPKGSFSTLEIQRTEQGDSAMYLCASSLLVGDSKLFFGSGTQLSVL.